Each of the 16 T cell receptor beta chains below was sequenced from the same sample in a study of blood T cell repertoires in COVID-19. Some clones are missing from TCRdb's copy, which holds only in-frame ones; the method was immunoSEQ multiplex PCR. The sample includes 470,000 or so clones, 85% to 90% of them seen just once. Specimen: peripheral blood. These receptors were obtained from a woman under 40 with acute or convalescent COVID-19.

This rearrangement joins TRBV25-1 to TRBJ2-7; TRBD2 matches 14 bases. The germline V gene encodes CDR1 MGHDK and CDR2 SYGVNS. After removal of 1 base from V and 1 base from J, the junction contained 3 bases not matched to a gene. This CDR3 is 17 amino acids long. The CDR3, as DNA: TGTGCCAGCAGTGAATCCAGACTAGCGGGGGGGTCCTACGAGCAGTACTTC. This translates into CASSESRLAGGSYEQYF.

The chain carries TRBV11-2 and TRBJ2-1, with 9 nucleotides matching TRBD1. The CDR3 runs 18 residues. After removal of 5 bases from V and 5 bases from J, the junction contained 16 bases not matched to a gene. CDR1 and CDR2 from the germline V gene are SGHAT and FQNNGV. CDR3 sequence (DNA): TGTGCCAGCAGCCGGATGTTTTTTCGGGACAGGGCAAACAATGAGCAGTTCTTC. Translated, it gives CASSRMFFRDRANNEQFF.

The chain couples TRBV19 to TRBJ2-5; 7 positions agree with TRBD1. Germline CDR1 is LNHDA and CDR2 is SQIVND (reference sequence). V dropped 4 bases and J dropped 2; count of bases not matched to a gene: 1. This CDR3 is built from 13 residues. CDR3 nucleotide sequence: TGTGCCAGTAGTAAGACAGGGCAAGAGACCCAGTACTTC. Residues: CASSKTGQETQYF.

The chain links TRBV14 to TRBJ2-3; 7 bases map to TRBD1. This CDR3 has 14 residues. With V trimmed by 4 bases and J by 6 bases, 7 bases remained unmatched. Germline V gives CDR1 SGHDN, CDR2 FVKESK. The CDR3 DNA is TGTGCCAGCAGCCCCGGACAGGTTGCGGATACGCAGTATTTT. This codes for CASSPGQVADTQYF.

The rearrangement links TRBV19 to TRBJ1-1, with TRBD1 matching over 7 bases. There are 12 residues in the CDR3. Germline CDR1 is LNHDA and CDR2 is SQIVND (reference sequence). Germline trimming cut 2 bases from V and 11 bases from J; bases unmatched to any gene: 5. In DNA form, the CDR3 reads TGTGCCAGTAGTATATCAGGGGGTGTTGCTTTCTTT. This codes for CASSISGGVAFF.

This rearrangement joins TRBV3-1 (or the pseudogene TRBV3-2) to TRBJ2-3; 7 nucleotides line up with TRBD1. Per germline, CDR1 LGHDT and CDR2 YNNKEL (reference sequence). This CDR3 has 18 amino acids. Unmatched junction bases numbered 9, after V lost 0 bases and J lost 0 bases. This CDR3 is CASSQERSGTASTDTQYF. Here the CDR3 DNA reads TGTGCCAGCAGCCAAGAGAGGTCCGGGACAGCTAGCACAGATACGCAGTATTTT.

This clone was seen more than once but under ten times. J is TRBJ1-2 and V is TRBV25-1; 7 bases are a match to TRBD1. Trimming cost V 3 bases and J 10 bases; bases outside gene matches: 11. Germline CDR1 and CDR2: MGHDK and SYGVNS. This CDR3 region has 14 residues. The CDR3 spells CASSDRRDRATYTF. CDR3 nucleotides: TGTGCCAGCAGTGACAGAAGAGACAGGGCGACCTACACCTTC.

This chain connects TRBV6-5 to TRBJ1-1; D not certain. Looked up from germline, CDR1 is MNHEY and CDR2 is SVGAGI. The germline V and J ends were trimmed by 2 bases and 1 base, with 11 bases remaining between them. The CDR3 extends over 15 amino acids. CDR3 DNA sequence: TGTGCCAGCAGTTACACCCCTGGCGGGAACACTGAAGCTTTCTTT. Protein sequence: CASSYTPGGNTEAFF.

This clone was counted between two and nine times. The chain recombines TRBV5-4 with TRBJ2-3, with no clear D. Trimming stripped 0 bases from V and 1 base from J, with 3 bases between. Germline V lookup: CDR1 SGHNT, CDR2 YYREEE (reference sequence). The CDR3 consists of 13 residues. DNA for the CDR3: TGTGCCAGCAGCTTGGGCGGCACAGATACGCAGTATTTT. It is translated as CASSLGGTDTQYF.

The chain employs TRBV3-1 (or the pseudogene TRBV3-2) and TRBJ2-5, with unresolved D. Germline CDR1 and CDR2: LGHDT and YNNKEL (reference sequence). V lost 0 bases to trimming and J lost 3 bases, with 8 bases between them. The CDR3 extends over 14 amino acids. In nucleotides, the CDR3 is TGTGCCAGCAGCCAAGATAGCTGGAAAGAGACCCAGTACTTC. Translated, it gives CASSQDSWKETQYF.

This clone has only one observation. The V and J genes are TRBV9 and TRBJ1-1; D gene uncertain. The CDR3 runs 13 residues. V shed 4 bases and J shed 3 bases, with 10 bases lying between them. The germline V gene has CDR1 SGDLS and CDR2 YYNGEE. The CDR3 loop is CASSPHRDTEAFF. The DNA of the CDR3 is TGTGCCAGCAGCCCTCACAGAGACACTGAAGCTTTCTTT.

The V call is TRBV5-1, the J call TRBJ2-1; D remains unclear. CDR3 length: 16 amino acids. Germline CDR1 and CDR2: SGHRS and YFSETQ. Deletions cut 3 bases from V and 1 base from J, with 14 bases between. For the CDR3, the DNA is TGCGCCAGCAGCTACGGTCCGGAGTTATCCTACAATGAGCAGTTCTTC. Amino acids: CASSYGPELSYNEQFF.

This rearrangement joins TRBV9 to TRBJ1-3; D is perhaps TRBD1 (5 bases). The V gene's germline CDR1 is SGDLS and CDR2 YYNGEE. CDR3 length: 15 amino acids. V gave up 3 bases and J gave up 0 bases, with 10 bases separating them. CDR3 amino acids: CASSGRGSSGNTIYF. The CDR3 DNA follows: TGTGCCAGCAGCGGGAGGGGTAGCTCTGGAAACACCATATATTTT.

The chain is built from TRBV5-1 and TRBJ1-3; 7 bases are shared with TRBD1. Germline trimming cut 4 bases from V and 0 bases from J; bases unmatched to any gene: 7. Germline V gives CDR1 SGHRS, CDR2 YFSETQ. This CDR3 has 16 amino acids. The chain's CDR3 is CASSGGTAGSGNTIYF. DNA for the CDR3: TGCGCCAGCAGCGGAGGGACAGCCGGCTCTGGAAACACCATATATTTT.

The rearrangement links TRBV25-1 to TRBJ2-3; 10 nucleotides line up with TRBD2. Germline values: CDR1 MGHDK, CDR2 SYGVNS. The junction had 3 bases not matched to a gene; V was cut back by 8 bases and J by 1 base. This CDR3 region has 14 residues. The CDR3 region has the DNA TGTGCCAGCTCGGGGACTAGCGGCACAGATACGCAGTATTTT. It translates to CASSGTSGTDTQYF.

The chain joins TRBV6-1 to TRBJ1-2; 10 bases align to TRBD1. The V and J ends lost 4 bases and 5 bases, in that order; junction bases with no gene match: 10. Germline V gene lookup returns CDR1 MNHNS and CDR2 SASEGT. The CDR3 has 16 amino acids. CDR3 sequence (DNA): TGTGCCAGCAGTGTCCGACAGGGGGCGCAAGGGTATGGCTACACCTTC. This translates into CASSVRQGAQGYGYTF.